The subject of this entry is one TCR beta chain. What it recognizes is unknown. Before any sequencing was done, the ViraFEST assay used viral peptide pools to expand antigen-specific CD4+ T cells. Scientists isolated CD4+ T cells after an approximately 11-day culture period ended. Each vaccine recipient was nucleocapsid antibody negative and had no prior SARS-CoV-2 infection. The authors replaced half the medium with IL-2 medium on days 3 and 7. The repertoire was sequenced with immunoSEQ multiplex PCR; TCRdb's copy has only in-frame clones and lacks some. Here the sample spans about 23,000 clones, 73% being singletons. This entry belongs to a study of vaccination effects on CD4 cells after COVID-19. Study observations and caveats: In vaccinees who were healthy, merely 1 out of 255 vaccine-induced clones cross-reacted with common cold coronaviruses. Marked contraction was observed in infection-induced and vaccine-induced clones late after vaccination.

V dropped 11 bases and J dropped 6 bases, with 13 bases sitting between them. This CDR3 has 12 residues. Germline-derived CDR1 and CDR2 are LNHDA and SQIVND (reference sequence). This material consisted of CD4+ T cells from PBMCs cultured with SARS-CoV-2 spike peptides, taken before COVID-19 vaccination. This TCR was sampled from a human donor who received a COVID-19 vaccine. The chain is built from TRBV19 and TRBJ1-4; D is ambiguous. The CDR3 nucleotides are TGTGCCCGACTTGGTGGGGATGAAAAACTGTTTTTT. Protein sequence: CARLGGDEKLFF.